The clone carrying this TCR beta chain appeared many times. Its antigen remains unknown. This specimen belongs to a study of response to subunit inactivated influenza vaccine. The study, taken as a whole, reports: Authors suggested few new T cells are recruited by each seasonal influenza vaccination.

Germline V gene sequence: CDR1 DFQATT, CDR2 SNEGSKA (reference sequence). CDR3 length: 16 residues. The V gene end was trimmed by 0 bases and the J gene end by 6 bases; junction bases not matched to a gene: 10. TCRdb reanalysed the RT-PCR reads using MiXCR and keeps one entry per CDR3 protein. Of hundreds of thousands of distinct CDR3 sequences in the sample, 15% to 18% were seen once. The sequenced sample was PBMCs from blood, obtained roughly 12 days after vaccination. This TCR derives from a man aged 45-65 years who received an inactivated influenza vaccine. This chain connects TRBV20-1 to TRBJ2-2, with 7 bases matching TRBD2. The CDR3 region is CSARDVREGSPGELFF. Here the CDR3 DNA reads TGCAGTGCTAGAGATGTAAGGGAGGGGTCCCCCGGGGAGCTGTTTTTT.